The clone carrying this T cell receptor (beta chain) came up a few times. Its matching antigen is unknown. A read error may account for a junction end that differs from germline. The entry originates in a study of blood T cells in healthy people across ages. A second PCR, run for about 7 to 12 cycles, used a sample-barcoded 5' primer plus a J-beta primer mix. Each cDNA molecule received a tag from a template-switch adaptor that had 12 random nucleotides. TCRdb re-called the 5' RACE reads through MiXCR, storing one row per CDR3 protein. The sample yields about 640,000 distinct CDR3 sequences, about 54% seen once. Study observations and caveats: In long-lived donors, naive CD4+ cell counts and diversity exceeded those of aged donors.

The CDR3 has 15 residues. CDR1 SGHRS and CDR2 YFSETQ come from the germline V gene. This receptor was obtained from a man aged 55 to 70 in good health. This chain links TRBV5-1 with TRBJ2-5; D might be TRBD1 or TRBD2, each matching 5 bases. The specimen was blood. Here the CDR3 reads CASSLAGSGQETQYF. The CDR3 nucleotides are TGTGCCAGCAGTTTGGCAGGGTCGGGGCAAGAGACCCAGTACTTC.